This T cell receptor (beta chain) was sequenced in a study of T-cell reconstitution after alpha-beta-depleted transplantation in children. This clonotype has ten or more counts. Its antigen remains unidentified. Using unique molecular identifiers, the investigators prepared the TCRbeta library. TCRdb reprocessed the PCR reads with MiXCR, giving one entry per CDR3 protein. The table has about 160,000 distinct CDR3 sequences, 11% seen once. CDR3 length equals 11 residues. The V and J ends lost 9 bases and 3 bases respectively, with 6 bases between them. Study results and caveats: T-cell counts and diversity were attributed mostly to newly produced T cells one year after transplant. Reports say that about two months after transplant, the alpha-beta T cells came out of several hundred graft clones that had expanded.

The chain recombines TRBV12-3 or TRBV12-4 with TRBJ1-3; D not resolved. This material consisted of PBMCs, taken before TCRalphabeta/CD19-depleted stem cell transplant. The receptor was isolated from a boy between 2 and 10 years old with acute myeloid leukemia, due to receive a stem cell transplant. The CDR3 DNA reads as TGTGCCAGACGATTTGGAAACACCATATATTTT. This translates into CARRFGNTIYF.